The rows below give T cell receptor beta chains drawn from one sample of a study of control samples from healthy donors and cancer patients. Produced via immunoSEQ multiplex PCR; TCRdb's table is partial and in-frame only. The table records around 130,000 clones, about nine tenths of them present only once. The material sequenced was PBMCs. Every receptor here comes from a man aged 50-59 years with head and neck cancer. CDR3s include the opening cysteine and the closing phenylalanine or tryptophan. A D gene is named only where the DNA matches it firmly. A row's size may be missing; if present it is once, few, many or a size class.

cdr3_aa cdr3_nt j_call d_call v_call clone_size
CASSPSSGRALETQYF TGCGCCAGCAGCCCGTCTAGCGGGAGGGCACTAGAGACCCAGTACTTC TRBJ2-5 TRBD2 TRBV5-1 NA
CASSLGGAGTEAFF TGTGCCAGCAGCCTTGGGGGGGCCGGCACTGAAGCTTTCTTT TRBJ1-1 NA TRBV3-1/TRBV3-2 NA
CAWAGQENSPLHF TGTGCCTGGGCGGGACAGGAAAATTCACCCCTCCACTTT TRBJ1-6 TRBD1 TRBV30 NA
CASSQFSGGQETQYF TGTGCCAGCAGCCAATTTTCTGGCGGGCAAGAGACCCAGTACTTC TRBJ2-5 NA TRBV3-1/TRBV3-2 NA
CASTLGGGEYGNQPQHF TGTGCCAGCACCCTGGGGGGAGGGGAGTACGGCAATCAGCCCCAGCATTTT TRBJ1-5 NA TRBV28 NA
CASSPNREETQYF TGTGCCAGCTCACCCAACAGAGAAGAGACCCAGTACTTC TRBJ2-5 NA TRBV18 NA
CASSSGQGFATGELFF TGCGCCAGCAGCTCGGGACAGGGTTTCGCTACCGGGGAGCTGTTTTTT TRBJ2-2 TRBD1 TRBV5-1 NA
CASSATGSSYNEQFF TGTGCCAGCAGCGCCACAGGGAGCTCCTACAATGAGCAGTTCTTC TRBJ2-1 NA TRBV7-2 NA
CASSYSASHGYGYTF TGTGCCAGCAGTTACTCGGCCTCGCACGGTTATGGCTACACCTTC TRBJ1-2 NA TRBV6-5 NA
CASSPYSYNEQFF TGTGCCAGCAGTCCGTACTCCTACAATGAGCAGTTCTTC TRBJ2-1 NA TRBV28 once
CASSTRQTSNQPQHF TGTGCCAGCAGCACACGGCAAACTAGCAATCAGCCCCAGCATTTT TRBJ1-5 NA TRBV5-8 NA
CASLQTSGRGLNTGELFF TGTGCCAGCCTACAGACTAGCGGCAGGGGTCTGAACACCGGGGAGCTGTTTTTT TRBJ2-2 TRBD2 TRBV3-1/TRBV3-2 NA
CASSLGGHAPSYNEQFF TGTGCCAGCAGCTTGGGGGGACATGCTCCCTCCTACAATGAGCAGTTCTTC TRBJ2-1 NA TRBV5-4 NA
CASSQSTAGEKLFF TGTGCCAGCAGCCAGTCGACAGCGGGGGAAAAACTGTTTTTT TRBJ1-4 NA TRBV3-1/TRBV3-2 once
CASSPTPDRGNEKLFF TGTGCCAGCAGTCCGACCCCGGACAGGGGGAATGAAAAACTGTTTTTT TRBJ1-4 TRBD1 TRBV27 NA
CASTTGLAGGNEQFF TGTGCCAGTACTACCGGGCTAGCGGGAGGTAATGAGCAGTTCTTC TRBJ2-1 TRBD2 TRBV11-2 NA
CASNEGTENSPLHF TGTGCCAGCAACGAGGGGACAGAGAATTCACCCCTCCACTTT TRBJ1-6 TRBD1 TRBV6-4 NA
CSVLEAYFGEQYF TGCAGCGTCCTGGAGGCATATTTTGGGGAGCAGTACTTC TRBJ2-7 NA TRBV29-1 NA
CASSTPLNRDRGGGTSGANVLTF TGCGCCAGCAGCACCCCCTTAAACCGGGACAGGGGTGGAGGGACCTCTGGGGCCAACGTCCTGACTTTC TRBJ2-6 TRBD1 TRBV5-1 NA
CASSSYSGTKVEFVKLFF TGTGCCAGCAGTTCCTACTCCGGGACAAAGGTCGAATTTGTAAAACTGTTTTTT TRBJ1-4 NA TRBV27 once
CASIGRGPGNTIYF TGTGCCAGCATTGGCAGGGGGCCTGGAAACACCATATATTTT TRBJ1-3 TRBD1 TRBV6-5 few
CATSDPGTSGYTDTQYF TGTGCCACCAGTGACCCTGGGACTAGCGGATACACAGATACGCAGTATTTT TRBJ2-3 TRBD2 TRBV24-1 NA
CATSRGGQGETQYF TGTGCCACCAGCAGAGGGGGACAGGGTGAGACCCAGTACTTC TRBJ2-5 TRBD1 TRBV15 once
CASSPRELYEQYF TGTGCCAGCTCACCACGAGAGCTCTACGAGCAGTACTTC TRBJ2-7 NA TRBV18 NA
CASSLVTGWQQYF TGTGCCAGCAGCTTGGTAACAGGTTGGCAGCAGTACTTC TRBJ2-7 NA TRBV5-6 once
CASSSFAGQGSYNEQFF TGTGCCAGCAGCTCCTTTGCGGGACAGGGATCCTACAATGAGCAGTTCTTC TRBJ2-1 TRBD1 TRBV7-9 NA
CSASYNEQFF TGCAGTGCTTCTTACAATGAGCAGTTCTTC TRBJ2-1 NA TRBV20-1 NA
CASSFDRDYEQYF TGTGCCAGCAGTTTCGACAGGGACTACGAGCAGTACTTC TRBJ2-7 TRBD1 TRBV12-3/TRBV12-4 NA
CATSPPRSTSSGEQFF TGTGCCACCAGTCCCCCACGCTCCACCTCCTCGGGGGAGCAGTTCTTC TRBJ2-1 NA TRBV24-1 NA
CASSIGSSGEETQYF TGTGCCAGCAGCATAGGGTCTAGCGGGGAAGAGACCCAGTACTTC TRBJ2-5 TRBD2 TRBV7-9 NA
CASSLATGRGSGEQYF TGTGCCAGCAGCTTAGCGACAGGGAGAGGCTCGGGAGAGCAGTACTTC TRBJ2-7 TRBD1 TRBV7-8 NA
CASSFRGSLLANEQFF TGTGCCAGCAGTTTCCGGGGCTCATTACTTGCGAATGAGCAGTTCTTC TRBJ2-1 NA TRBV27 NA
CASSYGFSTDTQYF TGTGCCAGCAGTTACGGTTTTAGCACAGATACGCAGTATTTT TRBJ2-3 NA TRBV27 NA
CSASVGGGGWLGQETQYF TGCAGTGCTAGTGTGGGAGGGGGTGGTTGGTTGGGCCAAGAGACCCAGTACTTC TRBJ2-5 NA TRBV20-1 NA
CASRRLTANTEAFF TGTGCCAGCAGACGACTCACAGCGAACACTGAAGCTTTCTTT TRBJ1-1 NA TRBV6-6 NA
CASSQVTGPSEQYF TGTGCCAGCAGCCAAGTGACGGGGCCCTCCGAGCAGTACTTC TRBJ2-7 NA TRBV14 NA
CASSIRGASGNTIYF TGTGCCAGTAGTATAAGGGGCGCCTCTGGAAACACCATATATTTT TRBJ1-3 NA TRBV19 NA
CSGLPYLNTEAFF TGCAGCGGACTCCCTTACTTGAACACTGAAGCTTTCTTT TRBJ1-1 NA TRBV29-1 few
CASSLDRGSYGYTF TGCGCCAGCAGCTTGGACAGGGGAAGCTATGGCTACACCTTC TRBJ1-2 TRBD1 TRBV5-1 NA
CASSLLAGGEQYF TGTGCCAGCAGTTTATTAGCGGGAGGAGAGCAGTACTTC TRBJ2-7 TRBD2 TRBV12-3/TRBV12-4 once
CASSTPQGAEQFF TGTGCCAGCAGTACCCCCCAGGGGGCTGAGCAGTTCTTC TRBJ2-1 TRBD1 TRBV19 NA
CASSGLQGYSGNTIYF TGTGCCAGCAGCGGACTACAGGGATACTCTGGAAACACCATATATTTT TRBJ1-3 NA TRBV7-8 NA
CASSEVGSSYGYTF TGTGCCAGCAGTGAAGTCGGCAGCTCCTATGGCTACACCTTC TRBJ1-2 NA TRBV6-1 NA
CASSYSQAEQYF TGTGCCAGCAGTTACTCACAGGCGGAGCAGTACTTC TRBJ2-7 NA TRBV6-6 once
CASTSIEGKNTEAFF TGTGCCAGTACAAGTATTGAGGGAAAGAACACTGAAGCTTTCTTT TRBJ1-1 NA TRBV19 NA
CASTPFGDNSYEQYF TGTGCCAGCACCCCTTTCGGGGACAATTCCTACGAGCAGTACTTC TRBJ2-7 NA TRBV11-2 NA
CASSSSDTYEQYF TGTGCCAGCAGTAGTAGCGACACTTACGAGCAGTACTTC TRBJ2-7 NA TRBV27 NA
CASSKTGTANTGELFF TGTGCCAGCAGTAAGACCGGGACGGCGAACACCGGGGAGCTGTTTTTT TRBJ2-2 NA TRBV28 NA
CASSGQGYEQYF TGTGCCAGCAGCGGACAGGGGTACGAGCAGTACTTC TRBJ2-7 TRBD1 TRBV6-2/TRBV6-3 NA
CASSPVQRGRQETQYF TGTGCCAGCAGTCCCGTTCAGCGGGGCCGCCAAGAGACCCAGTACTTC TRBJ2-5 TRBD2 TRBV2 NA
CASSPSGNEQFF TGTGCCAGCAGCCCGAGCGGCAATGAGCAGTTCTTC TRBJ2-1 NA TRBV9 NA
CASSQVGSDTGELFF TGCGCCAGCAGCCAAGTGGGCTCGGACACCGGGGAGCTGTTTTTT TRBJ2-2 NA TRBV4-1 NA
CASSLGQGKYF TGTGCCAGCAGCTTAGGGCAGGGGAAGTACTTC TRBJ2-7 NA TRBV7-9 NA